The rows below give T cell receptor beta chains drawn from one sample of a study of regulatory T cells in long-lasting Graves disease. TCRdb called the multiplex PCR reads again in MiXCR, with one record for every CDR3 protein. This repertoire shows 450,000 to 700,000 distinct CDR3 sequences, roughly 13% found once; its top ten account for 8% to 10%. The same data also contributed to another study, on T cells in Graves' hyperthyroidism and ophthalmopathy.

Sequenced material: peripheral blood mononuclear cells (PBMCs), taken at new diagnosis, from a patient treated with antithyroid drugs. The receptor source for this set is a man aged 30-40 years with Graves disease. CDR3s include the opening cysteine and the closing phenylalanine or tryptophan. D genes are given only for firm matches. Size is stated for part of the rows, as once, few or many counts, or as a class when the clone is expanded.

>many|TRBV12-3/TRBV12-4|TRBJ2-1|NA
TGTGCCAGCAGTTTACGTCGGCTTTTCTCCTACAATGAGCAGTTCTTC
CASSLRRLFSYNEQFF
>many|TRBV3-1|TRBJ2-7|NA
TGTGCCAGCAGCCAACGCGGGAATTACGAGCAGTACTTC
CASSQRGNYEQYF
>few|TRBV9|TRBJ1-2|NA
TGTGCCAGCAGCGTAGGGCTGGCAGGGATCTATGGCTACACCTTC
CASSVGLAGIYGYTF
>many|TRBV6-1|TRBJ2-5|TRBD2
TGTGCCAGCACCTTAAGGACCCTAGCGGGACGTCAGACCCAGTACTTC
CASTLRTLAGRQTQYF
>few|TRBV6-1|TRBJ1-5|NA
TGTGCCAGCAGGCGGGGGGATTATAGCAATCAGCCCCAGCATTTT
CASRRGDYSNQPQHF
>many|TRBV2|TRBJ1-5|NA
TGTGCCAGCAGTGAAGGCAGCCCCTATCAGCCCCAGCATTTT
CASSEGSPYQPQHF
>many|TRBV11-2|TRBJ2-1|NA
TGTGCCAGCAGCTTACAAGGCGCGGGTATAGAGGGTGAGCAGTTCTTC
CASSLQGAGIEGEQFF
>NA|TRBV30|TRBJ2-1|TRBD2
TGTGCCTGGAGTCCCTTTTCTAGCGGAAGATTCTCCTACAATGAGCAGTTCTTC
CAWSPFSSGRFSYNEQFF
>many|TRBV10-1|TRBJ2-7|TRBD1
TGCGCCAGCAGTCGACAGGGGCAGAGAGGCGAGCAGTACTTC
CASSRQGQRGEQYF
>many|TRBV2|TRBJ1-1|TRBD1
TGTGCCAGCAGTGAGGACAGGAGAGACACTGAAGCTTTCTTT
CASSEDRRDTEAFF
>NA|TRBV7-2|TRBJ1-5|NA
TGTGCCAGCAGCTTGGCTCGGGGCAGCAATCAGCCCCAGCATTTT
CASSLARGSNQPQHF
>NA|TRBV7-9|TRBJ2-5|NA
TGTGCCAGCAGCCCTCCATGGCGGTCCTGGGAGACCCAGTACTTC
CASSPPWRSWETQYF
>many|TRBV10-1|TRBJ2-7|TRBD1
TGCGCCAGCAGTGATCGTGGACAGGGGTTCTACGAGCAGTACTTC
CASSDRGQGFYEQYF
>few|TRBV11-2|TRBJ1-4|TRBD1
TGTGCCAGCCGGTTTGGGACAGCCAATGAAAAACTGTTTTTT
CASRFGTANEKLFF
>many|TRBV5-6|TRBJ2-1|NA
TGTGCCAGCAGCTTGGGTCCCAGAGCCTACAATGAGCAGTTCTTC
CASSLGPRAYNEQFF
>many|TRBV12-3/TRBV12-4|TRBJ2-3|TRBD2
TGTGCCAGCAGTTCCCGGACTAGCGGTAGCACAGATACGCAGTATTTT
CASSSRTSGSTDTQYF
>many|TRBV5-1|TRBJ1-2|TRBD1
TGCGCCAGCAGCTTGGAGACCGGGACAGTCTATGGCTACACCTTC
CASSLETGTVYGYTF
>few|TRBV5-8|TRBJ2-3|TRBD2
TGTGCCAGCAGCTTGGGGCTAGCGGGGAGAGATACGCAGTATTTT
CASSLGLAGRDTQYF
>few|TRBV7-2|TRBJ2-3|TRBD2
TGTGCCAGCAGGAGACCGGGACTAGCGACCCGAAGCACAGATACGCAGTATTTT
CASRRPGLATRSTDTQYF
>many|TRBV13|TRBJ1-1|NA
TGTGCCAGCAGCTGGGAAGGGGGCACTGAAGCTTTCTTT
CASSWEGGTEAFF
>many|TRBV6-5|TRBJ1-2|TRBD1
TGTGCCAGCAGTTGGGCGACAGGGGGGACTAACTATGGCTACACCTTC
CASSWATGGTNYGYTF
>many|TRBV11-2|TRBJ2-7|NA
TGTGCCAGCAGCCAATGGGCGGGAAGCTCCTACGAGCAGTACTTC
CASSQWAGSSYEQYF
>few|TRBV5-5|TRBJ2-4|TRBD2
TGTGCCAGCAGCTTGCAGCGGGGAGATCCCCGAGCCAAAAACATTCAGTACTTC
CASSLQRGDPRAKNIQYF
>many|TRBV6-1|TRBJ2-2|TRBD1
TGTGCCATCAGGGACAGCAACACCGGGGAGCTGTTTTTT
CAIRDSNTGELFF
>few|TRBV20-1|TRBJ2-1|TRBD2
TGCAGTGCTGCTATAGCGGGAGGGCCCTCTGAGCAGTTCTTC
CSAAIAGGPSEQFF
>many|TRBV11-2|TRBJ2-2|NA
TGTGCCAGCAGCTTAGATCTCACCGGGGAGCTGTTTTTT
CASSLDLTGELFF
>many|TRBV6-2/TRBV6-3|TRBJ2-3|TRBD1
TGTGCCAGCAGTGAGTTCCACAGGGGAACAGATACGCAGTATTTT
CASSEFHRGTDTQYF
>many|TRBV11-2|TRBJ1-1|NA
TGTGCCAGCAGCTTAAATGGGGGGCTCGCTGAAGCTTTCTTT
CASSLNGGLAEAFF
>many|TRBV29-1|TRBJ2-7|NA
TGCAGCGTTGAAACCGGACGCGGGCCTTTGGAGCAGTACTTC
CSVETGRGPLEQYF
>NA|TRBV9|TRBJ2-1|NA
TGTGCCAGCAGCGGAGGGGTCGGGACCTACAATGAGCAGTTCTTC
CASSGGVGTYNEQFF
>many|TRBV3-1|TRBJ1-4|NA
TGTGCCAGCAGCCCCGAAGAGGGAACGAATGGAAAACTGTTTTTT
CASSPEEGTNGKLFF
>many|TRBV7-2|TRBJ2-2|NA
TGTGCCAGCAGCCCGACAGGAAACACCGGGGAGCTGTTTTTT
CASSPTGNTGELFF
>few|TRBV18|TRBJ2-7|NA
TGTGCCAGCTCACCAACCCTAGGGGGAACCTACGAGCAGTACTTC
CASSPTLGGTYEQYF
>NA|TRBV20-1|TRBJ2-1|TRBD2
TGCAGTGCCCCGGGTTATGGGCTAGCGGAAAGCTCCTACAATGAGCAGTTCTTC
CSAPGYGLAESSYNEQFF
>many|TRBV4-1|TRBJ2-1|NA
TGCGCCAGCAGCCCCGGAGAGGCGGCCCACAATGAGCAGTTCTTC
CASSPGEAAHNEQFF
>many|TRBV29-1|TRBJ1-2|TRBD1
TGCAGCGTAGGGACAGGGGGCATGATGGATGGCTACACCTTC
CSVGTGGMMDGYTF
>NA|TRBV27|TRBJ2-7|NA
TGTGCCAGCACCCGACAGGAAACCTACGAGCAGTACTTC
CASTRQETYEQYF
>NA|TRBV6-2/TRBV6-3|TRBJ1-2|NA
TGTGCCAGCAGTTTTGGCGAGGCAGGGCTCTATGGCTACACCTTC
CASSFGEAGLYGYTF
>few|TRBV4-1|TRBJ1-1|NA
TGCGCCAGCAGCCAAGTCAGGGCAAACACTGAAGCTTTCTTT
CASSQVRANTEAFF
>many|TRBV20-1|TRBJ2-5|TRBD2
TGCAGTGCCGACGAGCGGGACCAGCAAGAGACCCAGTACTTC
CSADERDQQETQYF
>many|TRBV27|TRBJ1-1|TRBD1
TGTGCCAGCAGTTTCAGGGACAGCAACACTGAAGCTTTCTTT
CASSFRDSNTEAFF
>few|TRBV5-8|TRBJ1-5|NA
TGTGCCAGCAGCTTGGGACAGAAGAATCAGCCCCAGCATTTT
CASSLGQKNQPQHF
>NA|TRBV5-1|TRBJ2-7|TRBD2
TGCGCCAGCAGCTCGCCCGGGACTAGTCGGGATACTAACTACGAGCAGTACTTC
CASSSPGTSRDTNYEQYF
>NA|TRBV7-8|TRBJ2-3|TRBD2
TGTGCCAGCACGGTCGGGGGTAGCGGGAGCCCCACACATACGCAGTATTTT
CASTVGGSGSPTHTQYF
>few|TRBV15|TRBJ2-2|TRBD1
TGTGCCACCAGCAACCGGGACAGGAGGATCACCGGGGAGCTGTTTTTT
CATSNRDRRITGELFF
>many|TRBV12-3/TRBV12-4|TRBJ2-5|TRBD1
TGTGCCAGCAGTCCGGAGGGACAGGCCCAAGAGACCCAGTACTTC
CASSPEGQAQETQYF
>NA|TRBV20-1|TRBJ2-5|NA
TGCAGTGCTAGTACCCGGAGGGAGGAGACCCAGTACTTC
CSASTRREETQYF
>many|TRBV11-2|TRBJ1-2|TRBD1
TGTGCCAGCAGCCGTGACAGGGGGAATGGCTACACCTTC
CASSRDRGNGYTF
>few|TRBV30|TRBJ2-1|NA
TGTGCCTGGAGTGAGGGGGGCGGGGACGAGTGGAATGAGCAGTTCTTC
CAWSEGGGDEWNEQFF
>many|TRBV7-3|TRBJ2-1|TRBD2
TGTGCCAGCAGCGAACTAGCGGATGAGCAGTTCTTC
CASSELADEQFF
>few|TRBV20-1|TRBJ2-1|NA
TGCAGTGCTAGGGACTACAATGAGCAGTCCTTC
CSARDYNEQSF
>few|TRBV20-1|TRBJ2-3|TRBD2
TGCAGTGCTAGTGCCCCCCCCTTTAGCGGGGCCCCCACAGATACGCAGTATTTT
CSASAPPFSGAPTDTQYF
>many|TRBV27|TRBJ2-5|TRBD2
TGTGCCAGCAGTTCCCTAGCGGGAGCGGGCGAAGAGACCCAGTACTTC
CASSSLAGAGEETQYF
>few|TRBV14|TRBJ1-6|TRBD1
TGTGCCAGCAGCCATTCCCCGGGACAGTGGGGTTCACCCCTCCACTTT
CASSHSPGQWGSPLHF
>few|TRBV4-1|TRBJ2-7|NA
TGCGCCAGCAGCCTGGCCCTTAACCAGGGGAGCGAGCAGTACTTC
CASSLALNQGSEQYF
>many|TRBV2|TRBJ2-7|TRBD2
TGTGCCAGCAGTCGGACTAGCGGGAGGGTAAGGTCCTACGAGCAGTACTTC
CASSRTSGRVRSYEQYF
>many|TRBV20-1|TRBJ2-1|NA
TGCAGTGGACCGGACCCCGGTAGGGTCAATGAGCAGTTCTTC
CSGPDPGRVNEQFF
>many|TRBV20-1|TRBJ1-1|NA
TGCAGTGCTAGCCTCCCCTCTACACGGAACACTGAAGCTTTCTTT
CSASLPSTRNTEAFF
>many|TRBV3-1|TRBJ2-1|TRBD2
TGTGCCAGCACCTGGACTAGCGCCAATGAGCAGTTCTTC
CASTWTSANEQFF
>many|TRBV29-1|TRBJ2-3|NA
TGCAGCGCTTCGACAGCGAGCACAGATACGCAGTATTTT
CSASTASTDTQYF